The present TCR beta chain was sequenced within a study of T cell responses to AZD1222 COVID-19 vaccine. Study summary: Whether given at about 4 or about 12 weeks, second doses were pooled. Findings and caveats of the study: Only 5 or 6 AZD1222 recipients tested seropositive at baseline. No day 14 peak samples; only post-peak repertoires were characterized. Vaccination with two AZD1222 doses was followed by a rise in Spike-specific TCR breadth and depth.

Notes on this clone: Its matching antigen is unknown. Additional DNA sequences in this sample encode the identical CDR3.

Some clones are missing from TCRdb's copy, which holds only in-frame ones; the method was immunoSEQ multiplex PCR. The table includes under 150,000 clones, approximately 93% detected once. This material consisted of peripheral blood, taken on day 0 of AZD1222 vaccination. This clonotype was obtained from an adult in good health.

This CDR3 reads CASSLGMNTEAFF. Written as DNA, the CDR3 is TGTGCCAGCAGCTTGGGGATGAACACTGAAGCTTTCTTT. The gene calls are TRBV7-2 and TRBJ1-1; no clear D. CDR1 and CDR2 from the germline V gene are SGHTA and FQGNSA. V shed 3 bases and J shed 0 bases, with 5 bases lying between them. The CDR3 spans 13 residues.